Following are 28 T cell receptor beta chains from one sample sequenced in a study of identical twins (dated by TCRdb to the mid-2010s). Preparation of the library involved 5' RACE. Sequencer: Illumina HiSeq 2000. The public reads were reanalyzed by TCRdb: fastp trimming at Q25, MiXCR alignment, in-frame beta chains only. Rows are combined by CDR3 protein, so each entry shows the most common genes and DNA. This sample lists around 250,000 distinct CDR3 sequences; roughly 13% were detected once. Together, the top ten hold roughly 4.2% of the sample. These data are also associated with another study on yellow fever vaccine responses in identical twins.

Material: memory (CD45RO+) T cells sorted from blood. The cell subset or site label, read with the paper, signifies: CD45RO+ enriched T cells. These receptors all come from a woman between 18 and 29 years old in good health.

The chain has TRBV11-2 and TRBJ2-3; 10 bases line up with TRBD2. The CDR3 is 18 amino acids. Germline assignment: CDR1 SGHAT and CDR2 FQNNGV. Trimming removed 4 bases from V and 0 bases from J; junction bases left unmatched: 10. The CDR3 region has the DNA TGTGCCAGCAGCTCTACTGCCCTAGCGGGGGCTAGCACAGATACGCAGTATTTT. It specifies CASSSTALAGASTDTQYF.

The table lists this clonotype with a few counts. V is TRBV7-8 and J is TRBJ2-6; tentative D call: TRBD2 (6 bases). V lost 4 bases to trimming and J lost 9 bases, with 16 bases between them. Per the germline V gene, CDR1 is SGHVS and CDR2 is FQNEAQ. This CDR3 has 15 residues. In nucleotides, the CDR3 is TGTGCCAGCAGCTCCTCCGAGGGACTCTTCAACGTCCTGACTTTC. It is translated as CASSSSEGLFNVLTF.

The CDR3 sequence: CASSLTLQGKFSGANVLTF. CDR3 nucleotides: TGTGCCAGCAGCTTAACATTACAGGGGAAGTTCTCTGGGGCCAACGTCCTGACTTTC. V usage is TRBV7-3 and J usage is TRBJ2-6, with 7 positions matching TRBD1. V gave up 0 bases and J gave up 0 bases; unmatched junction bases: 8. The CDR3 runs to 19 residues. Per the germline V gene, CDR1 is SGHTA and CDR2 is FQGTGA.

A few counts support this clonotype. The chain uses TRBV11-2 and TRBJ2-1, with TRBD2 matching over 11 bases. The CDR3 sequence is 16 residues long. The ends lost 5 bases at V and 7 bases at J; junction bases unmatched: 10. The germline V gene has CDR1 SGHAT and CDR2 FQNNGV. CDR3 protein: CASSPLLAGGGNEQFF. For the CDR3, the DNA is TGTGCCAGCAGCCCTCTCCTAGCGGGGGGAGGGAATGAGCAGTTCTTC. Looking up the rest from reference TRBV11-2 and TRBJ2-1 gives the full variable domain: EAGVAQSPRYKIIEKRQSVAFWCNPISGHATLYWYQQILGQGPKLLIQFQNNGVVDDSQLPKDRFSAERLKGVDSTLKIQPAKLEDSAVYLCASSPLLAGGGNEQFFGPGTRLTVL.

This clonotype was counted ten times or more. The V and J genes are TRBV6-2 or TRBV6-3 and TRBJ1-3; TRBD1 might be the D (6 bases). CDR1 MNHEY and CDR2 SVGEGT come from the germline V gene. This CDR3 comprises 15 residues. The V end was cut by 4 bases, the J end by 1 base, with 11 bases between. The chain's CDR3 is CASSFRQASGNTIYF. The CDR3, as DNA: TGTGCCAGCAGTTTCAGACAGGCATCTGGAAACACCATATATTTT.

This rearrangement joins TRBV20-1 to TRBJ2-7; 7 bases map to TRBD1. Germline V gives CDR1 DFQATT, CDR2 SNEGSKA (reference sequence). The V and J ends lost 5 bases and 4 bases, in that order; junction bases with no gene match: 8. CDR3 length: 13 residues. This chain's CDR3 is CSARQGGPYEQYF. DNA of the CDR3: TGCAGTGCTCGACAGGGTGGCCCTTACGAGCAGTACTTC.

This clonotype was found a few times. The chain combines TRBV5-1 with TRBJ2-3, with TRBD1 matching 8 bases. Germline loops: CDR1 SGHRS, CDR2 YFSETQ. CDR3 length: 13 residues. Trimming cost V 3 bases and J 6 bases; bases outside gene matches: 3. CDR3 residues: CASSWTGRDTQYF. Written as DNA, the CDR3 is TGCGCCAGCAGCTGGACAGGGCGCGATACGCAGTATTTT. The whole variable domain, remainder taken from reference TRBV5-1 and TRBJ2-3, is KAGVTQTPRYLIKTRGQQVTLSCSPISGHRSVSWYQQTPGQGLQFLFEYFSETQRNKGNFPGRFSGRQFSNSRSEMNVSTLELGDSALYLCASSWTGRDTQYFGPGTRLTVL.

This clonotype was seen a handful of times. The chain is built from TRBV5-1 and TRBJ2-1; tentatively, D is TRBD2 (6 bases). This CDR3 is built from 16 residues. The V end was cut by 3 bases, the J end by 5 bases, with 18 bases between. CDR1 is SGHRS, CDR2 YFSETQ, per germline. The CDR3 is CASSSTGGRTDNEQFF. DNA for the CDR3: TGCGCCAGCAGCTCCACCGGGGGTAGGACGGACAATGAGCAGTTCTTC.

V and J are TRBV19 and TRBJ2-1; D not resolved. V lost 3 bases and J 4 bases, leaving 7 bases between the germline ends. CDR1 LNHDA and CDR2 SQIVND come from the germline V gene (reference sequence). The CDR3 has 13 residues. The CDR3 nucleotides read TGTGCCAGTAGTATGGAGATATACAATGAGCAGTTCTTC. It encodes CASSMEIYNEQFF.

The sample holds a few counts of this clonotype. The genes are TRBV7-2 and TRBJ2-5; TRBD1 matches 8 bases. CDR3 length: 15 amino acids. V dropped 4 bases and J dropped 2; count of bases not matched to a gene: 6. Germline V lookup: CDR1 SGHTA, CDR2 FQGNSA. CDR3 residues: CASSWRTGWQETQYF. Written as DNA, the CDR3 is TGTGCCAGCAGCTGGCGGACAGGGTGGCAAGAGACCCAGTACTTC.

This clonotype turned up a few times. The V call is TRBV5-4, the J call TRBJ2-5, with 8 nucleotides matching TRBD2. The CDR3 covers 15 residues. V shed 2 bases and J 4 bases; nucleotides not matched to a gene: 7. Germline V lookup: CDR1 SGHNT, CDR2 YYREEE (reference sequence). CDR3 coding DNA: TGTGCCAGCAGCTTCCTCGGGGGGGCCGGAGAGACCCAGTACTTC. Its translation is CASSFLGGAGETQYF. Combining the CDR3 with reference TRBV5-4 and TRBJ2-5 gives the whole variable domain ETGVTQSPTHLIKTRGQQVTLRCSSQSGHNTVSWYQQALGQGPQFIFQYYREEENGRGNFPPRFSGLQFPNYSSELNVNALELDDSALYLCASSFLGGAGETQYFGPGTRLLVL.

Many counts were recorded for this clonotype. This chain connects TRBV12-3 or TRBV12-4 to TRBJ2-7, with TRBD2 matching over 7 bases. This CDR3 is built from 14 residues. The ends lost 3 bases at V and 3 bases at J; junction bases unmatched: 5. CDR3 DNA sequence: TGTGCCAGCAGTTTTCAGGCGGGAGTCTACGAGCAGTACTTC. Its translation is CASSFQAGVYEQYF.

This clonotype was detected only a few times. The genes are TRBV20-1 and TRBJ2-5; D may be TRBD2 (6 bases). V was cut by 4 bases and J by 5 bases, with 20 bases left in between. Per germline, CDR1 DFQATT and CDR2 SNEGSKA (reference sequence). The CDR3 loop spans 15 amino acids. The CDR3 coding sequence is TGCAGTGCTATCGTAACTAGCAAACTCGGGGAGACCCAGTACTTC. This translates into CSAIVTSKLGETQYF.

A few counts support this clonotype. This chain uses TRBV6-5 with TRBJ2-7, with no clear D. The CDR3 sequence is 13 residues long. CDR1 is MNHEY, CDR2 SVGAGI, per germline. V lost 2 bases, J lost 1 base, and 6 bases lay in between. The CDR3 DNA reads TGTGCCAGCAGTTACCAGGCATCCTACGAGCAGTACTTC. Amino acids: CASSYQASYEQYF.

In its sample, this clonotype was seen many times. This chain links TRBV7-9 with TRBJ2-5, with D unresolved. Between the trimmed V and J ends, which lost 3 bases and 4 bases, there was a span of 9 bases. The CDR3 is made up of 13 amino acids. From germline, CDR1 is SEHNR and CDR2 FQNEAQ (reference sequence). The CDR3 nucleotides read TGTGCCAGCAGCTTGCTTGGAGCAGAGACCCAGTACTTC. It translates to CASSLLGAETQYF.

This clonotype was seen at least ten times. The V and J genes are TRBV18 and TRBJ2-1; unclear D gene. The CDR3 loop spans 15 amino acids. Germline V CDR1 and CDR2: KGHSH, LQKENI. V was clipped by 2 bases and J by 6 bases, with 14 bases between them. CDR3 residues: CASSPAETTANEQFF. The CDR3 nucleotides read TGTGCCAGCTCACCAGCGGAAACTACGGCCAATGAGCAGTTCTTC.

This clonotype has ten or more counts. The CDR3 DNA reads TGCGCCAGCAGCTTAGGGACTAGTGGCGATACGCAGTATTTT. Its protein product is CASSLGTSGDTQYF. The chain carries TRBV5-1 and TRBJ2-3; 8 bases match TRBD2. CDR3 size: 14 residues. Trimming removed 2 bases from V and 6 bases from J; junction bases left unmatched: 5. Germline V gene lookup returns CDR1 SGHRS and CDR2 YFSETQ.

The V call is TRBV11-2, the J call TRBJ2-1; TRBD2 agrees at 16 bases. The CDR3 totals 19 residues. CDR1 and CDR2 (germline): SGHAT, FQNNGV. V lost 6 bases and J lost 1; bases outside the gene matches: 9. In DNA, the CDR3 is TGTGCCAGCAGACCTACCGGGACTAGCGGGGGGGTATCCTACAATGAGCAGTTCTTC. It codes for CASRPTGTSGGVSYNEQFF.

This clonotype has at least ten counts. The chain carries TRBV20-1 and TRBJ1-2; D perhaps matches TRBD1 (6 bases). V gave up 6 bases and J gave up 5 bases, with 13 bases separating them. This CDR3 comprises 12 residues. Per the germline V gene, CDR1 is DFQATT and CDR2 is SNEGSKA (reference sequence). For the CDR3, the DNA is TGCAGTGCAGAAACAGGGTTTTATGGCTACACCTTC. Protein sequence: CSAETGFYGYTF.

This clonotype appeared a few times. This rearrangement joins TRBV7-2 to TRBJ2-2; 10 bases fit TRBD2. Germline-derived CDR1 and CDR2 are SGHTA and FQGNSA. The V and J ends lost 5 bases and 2 bases, in that order; junction bases with no gene match: 5. The CDR3 has 16 residues. This CDR3 is CASSVTSGANTGELFF. The CDR3 DNA reads as TGTGCCAGCAGCGTTACTAGCGGGGCAAACACCGGGGAGCTGTTTTTT.

The genes are TRBV7-9 and TRBJ1-5; 8 bases are shared with TRBD1. Germline lookup yields CDR1 SEHNR and CDR2 FQNEAQ (reference sequence). The CDR3 has 14 amino acids. V trimming: 5 bases; J trimming: 4 bases; junction bases outside the gene matches: 4. The CDR3 nucleotides are TGTGCCAGCAGCCAAGGACAGGGTAATCAGCCCCAGCATTTT. Translating it yields CASSQGQGNQPQHF.

This clonotype is a singleton in its sample. It may be a read error: a sequence one base away is much more abundant. The chain couples TRBV10-3 to TRBJ2-1; unclear D gene. Trimming took 5 bases from V and 13 from J, leaving 12 bases between them. The CDR3 runs to 11 residues. Germline loops: CDR1 ENHRY, CDR2 SYGVKD. The CDR3 region has the DNA TGTGCCATCAGTCGAGAGTTTGATCAGTTCTTC. It is translated as CAISREFDQFF.

This chain connects TRBV24-1 to TRBJ2-2, with 13 bases lining up with TRBD2. With 1 base clipped from V and 0 bases from J, the junction kept 4 bases outside the gene matches. Germline V gene lookup returns CDR1 KGHDR and CDR2 SFDVKD. The CDR3 length is 19 residues. The CDR3 bases are TGTGCCACCAGTGATTTTGCGACTAGCGGGGGGTCGAACACCGGGGAGCTGTTTTTT. Translation: CATSDFATSGGSNTGELFF.

This chain joins TRBV6-1 and TRBJ2-3; no clear D. Trimming pared 4 bases from V and 2 bases from J, leaving 10 bases between. The CDR3 totals 14 residues. Germline lookup yields CDR1 MNHNS and CDR2 SASEGT. CDR3: CASSGVSHTDTQYF. The CDR3 DNA reads as TGTGCCAGCAGTGGTGTGAGCCACACAGATACGCAGTATTTT.

The sample holds a few counts of this clonotype. This chain uses TRBV28 with TRBJ2-3; 8 bases match TRBD2. J was trimmed by 3 bases and V by 4 bases; bases with no gene match: 12. Germline values: CDR1 MDHEN, CDR2 SYDVKM. The CDR3 runs to 17 residues. The CDR3 reads CASSWRSAGGVTDTQYF. DNA of the CDR3: TGTGCCAGCAGTTGGCGGAGTGCGGGAGGCGTGACAGATACGCAGTATTTT.

The rearrangement joins TRBV5-6 to TRBJ2-5, with 12 bases matching TRBD2. The CDR3 spans 15 residues. V dropped 2 bases and J dropped 2; count of bases not matched to a gene: 1. Germline assignment: CDR1 SGHDT and CDR2 YYEEEE. The CDR3 bases are TGTGCCAGCAGCTTCGGGACTAGCGGGCAAGAGACCCAGTACTTC. It specifies CASSFGTSGQETQYF.

This clonotype occurred many times. The chain is built from TRBV20-1 and TRBJ2-1; 7 bases are a match to TRBD2. The V segment lost 0 bases and the J segment 0 bases; nucleotides outside the gene matches: 5. This CDR3 has 16 residues. Germline CDR1 is DFQATT and CDR2 is SNEGSKA (reference sequence). CDR3 residues: CSAREAGKSSYNEQFF. CDR3 DNA sequence: TGCAGTGCTAGAGAAGCGGGGAAGAGCTCCTACAATGAGCAGTTCTTC.

This clonotype has more than one count but fewer than ten. The rearrangement uses TRBV29-1 and TRBJ2-7; D may correspond to TRBD1 or TRBD2 (5 bases each). The CDR3 consists of 12 residues. V dropped 1 base and J dropped 7 bases, with 11 bases sitting between them. The germline V gene encodes CDR1 SQVTM and CDR2 ANQGSEA. CDR3 sequence (DNA): TGCAGCGTTGAAGGGGGCGGCGGGGAGCAGTACTTC. Translating it yields CSVEGGGGEQYF.